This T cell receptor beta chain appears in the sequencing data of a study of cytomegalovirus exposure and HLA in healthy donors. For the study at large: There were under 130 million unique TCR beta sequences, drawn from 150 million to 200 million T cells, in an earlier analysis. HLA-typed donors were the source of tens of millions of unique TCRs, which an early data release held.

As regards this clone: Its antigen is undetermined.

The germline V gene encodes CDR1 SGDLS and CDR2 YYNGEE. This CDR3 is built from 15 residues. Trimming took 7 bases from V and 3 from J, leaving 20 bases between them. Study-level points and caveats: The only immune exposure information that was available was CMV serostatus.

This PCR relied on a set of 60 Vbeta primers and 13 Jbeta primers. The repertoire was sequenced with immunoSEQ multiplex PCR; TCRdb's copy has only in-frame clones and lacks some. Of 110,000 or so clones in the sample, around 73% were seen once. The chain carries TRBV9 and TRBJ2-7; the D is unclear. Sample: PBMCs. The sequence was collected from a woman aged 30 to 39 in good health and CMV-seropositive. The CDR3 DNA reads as TGTGCCAGCGGCGCGCGCCCCGCCTTTAACTACGAGCAGTACTTC. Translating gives CASGARPAFNYEQYF.